One and the same sample provided the 24 T cell receptor beta chains below, sequenced in a study of low-dose radiotherapy and immunotherapy resistance in tumors. TRAV- and TRBV-specific primers primed first-strand cDNA, covering alpha and beta chains. The PCR that amplified TCRs ran for 20 cycles, relying on a constant-region primer and a V-primer adapter. Each CDR3 protein gets one entry after TCRdb re-called the reads with MiXCR. Here the sample spans about 82,000 distinct CDR3 sequences, over 15% being singletons. The time point: before trial treatment. This sample comprised PBMCs, obtained before treatment. These receptors were obtained from a male donor with prostate cancer.

This clonotype showed up many times. The gene calls are TRBV12-3 or TRBV12-4 and TRBJ2-3, with 8 nucleotides matching TRBD2. The CDR3 is 16 residues long. The V gene end was trimmed by 2 bases and the J gene end by 2 bases; junction bases not matched to a gene: 6. CDR3 DNA: TGTGCCAGCAGTTTACGCGGCGGGGGGACCACAGATACGCAGTATTTT. Protein sequence: CASSLRGGGTTDTQYF.

The chain joins TRBV28 to TRBJ2-1; D possibly corresponds to TRBD1 (6 bases). V was shortened by 3 bases and J by 9 bases, with 12 bases between the two germline ends. This CDR3 comprises 13 residues. Germline CDR1 is MDHEN and CDR2 is SYDVKM. CDR3 sequence: CASSFDRSSEQFF. The DNA for the CDR3 is TGTGCCAGCAGTTTCGACAGGTCCAGTGAGCAGTTCTTC.

This clonotype came up many times. The chain is built from TRBV28 and TRBJ1-2; unclear D gene. Germline CDR1 and CDR2: MDHEN and SYDVKM. This CDR3 has 14 residues. The germline V and J ends were trimmed by 7 bases and 6 bases, with 18 bases remaining between them. The CDR3 loop reads CASINTYGTNGYTF. CDR3 nucleotides: TGTGCCAGCATTAATACGTACGGTACAAATGGCTACACCTTC.

This clonotype turned up a few times. The rearrangement uses TRBV12-3 or TRBV12-4 and TRBJ1-2; unclear D gene. This CDR3 contains 15 residues. V was shortened by 7 bases and J by 8 bases, with 23 bases between the two germline ends. CDR3 nucleotides: TGTGCCAGCACGTCCCGGAGAGGGCAAGCATTGGGCTACACCTTC. Protein: CASTSRRGQALGYTF.

This clonotype was counted only a few times. V usage is TRBV27 and J usage is TRBJ2-3; 8 nucleotides agree with TRBD2. The germline CDR1 and CDR2 sequences are MNHEY and SMNVEV (reference sequence). The CDR3 is made up of 16 amino acids. V was clipped by 4 bases and J by 1 base; unmatched bases: 7. CDR3 sequence (DNA): TGTGCCAGCAGTTCACGGGCGCGGGAGGGCACAGATACGCAGTATTTT. It specifies CASSSRAREGTDTQYF.

This clonotype was recorded many times. This rearrangement joins TRBV19 to TRBJ2-7; a possible D gene is TRBD1 (5 bases). With 2 bases removed from V and 1 base from J, the gap between germline ends came to 12 bases. The CDR3 loop spans 15 amino acids. Germline-derived CDR1 and CDR2 are LNHDA and SQIVND (reference sequence). The CDR3 is CASSIRQGGSYEQYF. Written as DNA, the CDR3 is TGTGCCAGTAGTATACGGCAGGGTGGGTCCTACGAGCAGTACTTC.

This clonotype showed up many times. This chain uses TRBV12-2 with TRBJ2-7; the table's D call of TRBD2 was not tested on the DNA. TRBV12-2 is flagged as a pseudogene. The CDR3 is 16 residues long. The chain's CDR3 is CASYISGGVSSYEQYF. The CDR3 DNA follows: TGTGCAAGTTACATTAGCGGGGGGGTTTCCTCCTACGAGCAGTACTTC.

This clonotype was recorded at least ten times. This chain uses TRBV20-1 with TRBJ2-4; the match to TRBD1 covers 10 bases. V lost 1 base to trimming and J lost 9 bases; unmatched junction nucleotides: 6. Germline V gene sequence: CDR1 DFQATT, CDR2 SNEGSKA (reference sequence). The CDR3 runs to 14 residues. Here the CDR3 DNA reads TGCAGTGCTAGAGGGGACAGGGGAAGGGTCATTCAGTACTTC. Translating it yields CSARGDRGRVIQYF.

This clonotype occurred many times. The rearrangement uses TRBV6-2 or TRBV6-3 and TRBJ1-4; TRBD1 is a possible D gene (5 bases). The CDR3 loop spans 14 amino acids. The V and J ends lost 5 bases and 1 base respectively, with 8 bases between them. Germline CDR1 is MNHEY and CDR2 is SVGEGT. CDR3 DNA sequence: TGTGCCAGCAGTGGGGGTGGAACTAATGAAAAACTGTTTTTT. It yields the protein CASSGGGTNEKLFF.

The chain combines TRBV5-1 with TRBJ2-3; D is possibly TRBD2 (6 bases). Trimming took 5 bases from V and 10 from J, leaving 17 bases between them. The CDR3 has 13 amino acids. Germline CDR1 reads SGHRS; CDR2 reads YFSETQ. The CDR3 sequence: CASSPSGVGAQYF. The CDR3 bases are TGCGCCAGCAGTCCATCGGGAGTGGGTGCGCAGTATTTT.

This clonotype was counted at least ten times. A read error may produce the germline difference seen at one junction end. The V gene is TRBV29-1, the J gene TRBJ2-6; a weak D match, TRBD1 (5 bases). CDR1 and CDR2 (germline): SQVTM, ANQGSEA. The CDR3 sequence is 13 residues long. CDR3 sequence (DNA): TGCAGCGTGACGGGCTTTGGGGCCAACTTCCTGACTTTC. It translates to CSVTGFGANFLTF. Combining the CDR3 with reference TRBV29-1 and TRBJ2-6 gives the whole variable domain SAVISQKPSRDICQRGTSLTIQCQVDSQVTMMFWYRQQPGQSLTLIATANQGSEATYESGFVIDKFPISRPNLTFSTLTVSNMSPEDSSIYLCSVTGFGANFLTFGAGSRLTVL.

This clonotype was seen ten or more times. The chain is built from TRBV24-1 and TRBJ2-5; 9 bases are shared with TRBD2. Germline-derived CDR1 and CDR2 are KGHDR and SFDVKD. CDR3 length: 16 amino acids. The V and J ends lost 5 bases and 4 bases, in that order; junction bases with no gene match: 10. CDR3 region: CATSVMTSGIGETQYF. The CDR3 nucleotides are TGTGCCACCAGTGTCATGACTAGCGGAATAGGAGAGACCCAGTACTTC.

The V gene is TRBV7-2, the J gene TRBJ2-1, with TRBD2 matching 10 bases. The CDR3 length is 16 residues. Germline CDR1 SGHTA, CDR2 FQGNSA. The trim removed 1 base at V and 6 bases at J, leaving 6 bases unmatched. CDR3 residues: CASSLGLAGGSNEQFF. As DNA, the CDR3 is TGTGCCAGCAGCTTAGGATTAGCGGGGGGTAGCAATGAGCAGTTCTTC.

The table lists this clonotype with many counts. The chain links TRBV5-4 to TRBJ2-7; TRBD2 aligns across 9 bases. In germline, CDR1 is SGHNT, CDR2 YYREEE (reference sequence). The CDR3 sequence is 15 residues long. V shed 2 bases, J shed 4 bases, and the junction held 7 bases outside the gene matches. CDR3 sequence reads: CASSLGGGARYEQYF. As DNA, the CDR3 is TGTGCCAGCAGCTTAGGCGGGGGGGCTCGGTACGAGCAGTACTTC.

The chain recombines TRBV12-2 with TRBJ2-7; the table's D call, TRBD1, has no DNA check behind it. TRBV12-2 is termed a pseudogene. The CDR3 loop spans 17 amino acids. CDR3 coding DNA: TGTGCAAGTCGCTTAGTGAGGTCTGGGACAGGGTCCTACGAGCAGTACTTC. Amino acids: CASRLVRSGTGSYEQYF.

This clonotype was counted ten times or more. This chain connects TRBV6-8 to TRBJ1-2, with no clear D. Germline CDR1 MNHGY, CDR2 SAAAGT. The germline V and J ends were trimmed by 5 bases and 0 bases, with 13 bases remaining between them. The CDR3 runs to 15 residues. For the CDR3, the DNA is TGTGCCAGCAGTAATGACCCGTTAGCTAACTATGGCTACACCTTC. Translation: CASSNDPLANYGYTF.

This clonotype was seen only a few times. This chain connects TRBV29-1 to TRBJ2-7; 8 nucleotides line up with TRBD1. The CDR3 sequence is 14 residues long. Germline assignment: CDR1 SQVTM and CDR2 ANQGSEA. The V segment lost 5 bases and the J segment 6 bases; nucleotides outside the gene matches: 12. This CDR3 is CSVSGTGGLGEQYF. CDR3 bases: TGCAGCGTTTCCGGGACAGGCGGCCTTGGCGAGCAGTACTTC.

There are many counts of this clonotype. V and J are TRBV18 and TRBJ1-3; D is uncertain. Germline values: CDR1 KGHSH, CDR2 LQKENI. Trimming cost V 3 bases and J 0 bases, with 9 bases left between them. This CDR3 spans 15 amino acids. The CDR3 region is CASSPYGVSGNTIYF. The CDR3 DNA reads as TGTGCCAGCTCACCCTACGGCGTCTCTGGAAACACCATATATTTT.

The V call is TRBV24-1, the J call TRBJ2-7; D may be TRBD1 or TRBD2 (5 bases each). The CDR3 is 16 amino acids. Germline values: CDR1 KGHDR, CDR2 SFDVKD. V was clipped by 5 bases and J by 6 bases, with 22 bases between them. The CDR3: CATSGGAGRGEIEQYF. The CDR3 nucleotides read TGTGCCACCAGTGGTGGGGCGGGTCGCGGCGAGATCGAGCAGTACTTC.

A word on this clonotype: This likely reflects a read error, since a far larger clone is one base away. The J gene is TRBJ1-2, the V gene TRBV6-8, with a weak D call TRBD1 (6 bases). V dropped 6 bases and J dropped 5 bases, with 19 bases sitting between them. The CDR3 contains 15 residues. Germline V gene data show CDR1 as MNHGY and CDR2 as SAAAGT. The DNA for the CDR3 is TGTGCCAGCAGCCCGGCCGGGGCAGGGGCATATGGCTACACCTTC. Translating gives CASSPAGAGAYGYTF.

This clonotype was recorded many times. The chain links TRBV28 to TRBJ2-2; TRBD2 aligns across 9 bases. Germline V gene sequence: CDR1 MDHEN, CDR2 SYDVKM. This CDR3 is built from 15 residues. V shed 3 bases and J 6 bases; nucleotides not matched to a gene: 5. CDR3 sequence (DNA): TGTGCCAGCAGTTTTGCTAGCGGGATCTCCGGGGAGCTGTTTTTT. Its protein product is CASSFASGISGELFF.

Ten or more counts support this clonotype. J is TRBJ1-3 and V is TRBV7-8, with a weak D call TRBD1 (5 bases). V was trimmed by 5 bases and J by 2 bases, leaving 19 bases between them. Per the germline V gene, CDR1 is SGHVS and CDR2 is FQNEAQ. CDR3 length equals 17 residues. The CDR3 here is CASSPTPPQGAGNTIYF. The CDR3 coding sequence is TGTGCCAGCAGCCCGACCCCCCCTCAAGGGGCTGGAAACACCATATATTTT.

This clonotype has a count of ten or more. The chain combines TRBV14 with TRBJ2-7; no clear D gene. The CDR3 is 12 residues long. Trimming removed 3 bases from V and 7 bases from J, with 10 bases in between. Germline values: CDR1 SGHDN, CDR2 FVKESK. The DNA of the CDR3 is TGTGCCAGCAGCCATCCTGGTGGTGAGCAGTACTTC. Translated: CASSHPGGEQYF.

In this sample, this clonotype turned up many times. This chain joins TRBV20-1 and TRBJ2-1; the D gene is possibly TRBD2 (7 bases). CDR1 DFQATT and CDR2 SNEGSKA come from the germline V gene (reference sequence). This CDR3 is 13 amino acids long. V was pared by 4 bases and J by 7 bases, with 14 bases between. The CDR3 coding sequence is TGCAGTGCTAAGGGGGGGCCGGTAAATGAGCAGTTCTTC. It codes for CSAKGGPVNEQFF.